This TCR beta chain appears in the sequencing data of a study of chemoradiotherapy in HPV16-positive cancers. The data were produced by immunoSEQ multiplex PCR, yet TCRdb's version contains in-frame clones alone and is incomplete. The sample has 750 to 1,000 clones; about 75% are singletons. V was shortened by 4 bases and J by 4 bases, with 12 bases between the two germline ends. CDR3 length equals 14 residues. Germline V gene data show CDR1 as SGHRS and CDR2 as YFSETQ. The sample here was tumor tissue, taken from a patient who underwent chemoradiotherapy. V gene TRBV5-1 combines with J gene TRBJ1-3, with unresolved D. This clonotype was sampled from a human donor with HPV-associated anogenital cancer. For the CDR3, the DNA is TGCGCCAGCAGCCCAAGGACGGAAGGAAACACCATATATTTT. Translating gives CASSPRTEGNTIYF.